This T cell receptor (beta chain) was retrieved from a study of T cells in localized non-small cell lung cancer. The assay was immunoSEQ multiplex PCR, and TCRdb's table has in-frame clones only and misses some. Altogether almost 35,000 clones are present, 93% being singletons, with the ten largest covering less than 8%. V lost 5 bases to trimming and J lost 2 bases, with 6 bases between them. CDR1 is WNHNN and CDR2 is SYGVQD in the germline V gene (reference sequence). CDR3 length: 12 residues. V usage is TRBV10-1 and J usage is TRBJ1-2; the D gene is possibly TRBD1 (6 bases). The specimen was peripheral blood, collected before any cancer treatment. This sequence originates from a female donor at least 60 years old with stage I lung adenocarcinoma. CDR3 sequence (DNA): TGCGCCAGCAGTCAGGGGAACTATGGCTACACCTTC. This sequence encodes CASSQGNYGYTF.